In this sample, the clone carrying this TCR beta chain turned up a few times. The target antigen is unknown. Trimming removed 3 bases at V and 10 bases at J, with 18 bases between. CDR1 SNHLY and CDR2 FYNNEI come from the germline V gene. This CDR3 is built from 14 residues. 5'RACE with constant-segment primers yielded barcoded, UMI-tagged TCR alpha and TCR beta cDNA libraries. TCRdb analysed the 5' RACE reads with MiXCR anew, one entry per CDR3 protein. The data show roughly 190,000 distinct CDR3 sequences, around 18% seen once. These data come from a study of T-cell memory formation after mild COVID-19. Study-level information: The two donors had largely donor-specific TCR clusters. Overall study results and limits: Clones contracting day 15 to 85 were balanced CD4/CD8; later expanders leaned CD4+. Within pre-infection memory, some responding clones were found, suggesting cross-reactive memory joined.

The sample comprised PBMCs or a T cell subset sorted from them (not recorded which). The receptor's source is an adult woman who had mild COVID-19 (a few samples of this study predate the infection). Cell type and time point are not known. The chain carries TRBV2 and TRBJ1-1, with D unresolved. The CDR3 sequence is CASSDVLREGRAFF. CDR3 sequence (DNA): TGTGCCAGCAGTGACGTCCTCCGGGAGGGTCGAGCTTTCTTT.